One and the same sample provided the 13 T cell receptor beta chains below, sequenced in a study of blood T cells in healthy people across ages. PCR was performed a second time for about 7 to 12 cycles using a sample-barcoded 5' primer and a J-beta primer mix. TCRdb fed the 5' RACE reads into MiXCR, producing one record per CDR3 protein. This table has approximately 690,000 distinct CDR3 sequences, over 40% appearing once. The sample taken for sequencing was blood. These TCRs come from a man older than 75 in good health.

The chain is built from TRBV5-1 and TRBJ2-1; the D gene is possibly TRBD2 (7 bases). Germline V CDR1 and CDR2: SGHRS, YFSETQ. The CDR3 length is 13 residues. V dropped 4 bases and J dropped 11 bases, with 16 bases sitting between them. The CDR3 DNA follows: TGCGCCAGCAGCGTGGGGGGGCAAAAGCAGCAGTTCTTC. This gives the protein CASSVGGQKQQFF.

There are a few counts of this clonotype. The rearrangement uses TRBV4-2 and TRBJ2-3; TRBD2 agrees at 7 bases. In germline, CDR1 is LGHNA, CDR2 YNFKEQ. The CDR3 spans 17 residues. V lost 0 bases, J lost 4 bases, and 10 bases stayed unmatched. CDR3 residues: CASSQDTGGGSPDTQYF. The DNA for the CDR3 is TGTGCCAGCAGCCAAGACACGGGCGGGGGATCCCCAGATACGCAGTATTTT.

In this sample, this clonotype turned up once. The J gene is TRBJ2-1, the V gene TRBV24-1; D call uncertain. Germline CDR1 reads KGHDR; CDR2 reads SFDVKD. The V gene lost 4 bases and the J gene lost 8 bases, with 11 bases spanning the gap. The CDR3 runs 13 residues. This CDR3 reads CATSDRISDEQFF. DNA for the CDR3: TGTGCCACCAGTGACCGGATCTCAGATGAGCAGTTCTTC.

CDR3 nucleotide sequence: TGTGCCAGCAGCTTGGCTAGCGCCGGGGAGCTGTTTTTT. It specifies CASSLASAGELFF. The chain links TRBV11-3 to TRBJ2-2; D might be TRBD2 (6 bases). The V gene lost 3 bases and the J gene lost 6 bases, with 8 bases spanning the gap. Germline assignment: CDR1 SGHNT and CDR2 YENEEA. The CDR3 is made up of 13 amino acids.

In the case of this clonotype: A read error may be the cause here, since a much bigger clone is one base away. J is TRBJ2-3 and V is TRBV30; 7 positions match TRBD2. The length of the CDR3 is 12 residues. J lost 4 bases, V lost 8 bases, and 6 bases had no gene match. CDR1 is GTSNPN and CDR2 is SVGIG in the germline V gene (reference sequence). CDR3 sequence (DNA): TGTGCCGGGACTATGACCTCAGATACGCAGTATTTT. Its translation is CAGTMTSDTQYF.

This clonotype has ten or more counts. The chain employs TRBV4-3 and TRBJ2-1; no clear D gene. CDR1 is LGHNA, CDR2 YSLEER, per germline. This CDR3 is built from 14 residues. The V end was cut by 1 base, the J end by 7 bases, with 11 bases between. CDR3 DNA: TGCGCCAGCAGCCAAGTGGAACAGATGAATGAGCAGTTCTTC. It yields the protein CASSQVEQMNEQFF.

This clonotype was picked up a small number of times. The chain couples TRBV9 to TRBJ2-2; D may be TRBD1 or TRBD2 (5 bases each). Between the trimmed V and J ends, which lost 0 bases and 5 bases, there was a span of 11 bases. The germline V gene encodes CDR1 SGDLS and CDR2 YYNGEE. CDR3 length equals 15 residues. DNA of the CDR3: TGTGCCAGCAGCGTAGATGGGGGTCGGACCGGGGAGCTGTTTTTT. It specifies CASSVDGGRTGELFF.

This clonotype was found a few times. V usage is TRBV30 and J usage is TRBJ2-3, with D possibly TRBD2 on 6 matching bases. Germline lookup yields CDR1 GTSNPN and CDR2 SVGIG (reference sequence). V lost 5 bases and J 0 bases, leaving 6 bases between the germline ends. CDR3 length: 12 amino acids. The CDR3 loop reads CAWGGSTDTQYF. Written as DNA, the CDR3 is TGTGCCTGGGGGGGGAGCACAGATACGCAGTATTTT.

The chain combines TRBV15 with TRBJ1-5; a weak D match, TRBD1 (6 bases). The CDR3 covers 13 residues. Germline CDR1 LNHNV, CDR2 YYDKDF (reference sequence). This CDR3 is CVTQQGLNQPQHF. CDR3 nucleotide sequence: TGTGTCACTCAACAGGGTCTTAATCAGCCCCAGCATTTT.

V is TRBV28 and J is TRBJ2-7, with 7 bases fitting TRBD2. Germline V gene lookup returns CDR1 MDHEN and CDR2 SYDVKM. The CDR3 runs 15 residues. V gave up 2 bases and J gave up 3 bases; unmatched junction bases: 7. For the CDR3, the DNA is TGTGCCAGCAGTTTACTGGCGGGAGCAGACTACGAGCAGTACTTC. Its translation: CASSLLAGADYEQYF.

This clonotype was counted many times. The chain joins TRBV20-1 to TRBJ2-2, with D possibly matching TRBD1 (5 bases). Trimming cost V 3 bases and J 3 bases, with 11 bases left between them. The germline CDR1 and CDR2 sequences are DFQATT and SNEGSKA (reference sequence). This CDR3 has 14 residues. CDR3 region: CSASKGADTGELFF. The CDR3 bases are TGCAGTGCTAGCAAAGGGGCTGACACCGGGGAGCTGTTTTTT.

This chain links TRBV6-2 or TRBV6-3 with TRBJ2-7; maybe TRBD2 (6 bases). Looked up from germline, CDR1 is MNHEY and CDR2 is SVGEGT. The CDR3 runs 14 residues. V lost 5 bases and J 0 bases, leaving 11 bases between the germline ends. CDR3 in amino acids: CASSDGEVSYEQYF. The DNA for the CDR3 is TGTGCCAGCAGTGACGGGGAGGTCTCCTACGAGCAGTACTTC.

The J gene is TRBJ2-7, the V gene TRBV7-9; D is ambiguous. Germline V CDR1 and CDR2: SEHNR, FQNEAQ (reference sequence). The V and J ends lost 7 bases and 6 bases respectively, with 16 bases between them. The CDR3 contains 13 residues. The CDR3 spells CASTLMENTEQYF. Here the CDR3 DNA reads TGTGCCAGCACCCTAATGGAGAACACCGAGCAGTACTTC.